This entry concerns a single TCR beta chain. Its specificity is unknown. The PCR contained 60 Vbeta and 13 Jbeta primers. Method: immunoSEQ multiplex PCR; TCRdb's copy keeps in-frame clones and lacks some. The sample shows over 150,000 clones, around four fifths of them seen only once. J lost 10 bases, V lost 4 bases, and 4 bases had no gene match. This CDR3 has 11 amino acids. CDR1 is SQVTM and CDR2 is ANQGSEA in the germline V gene. The record originates from a study of cytomegalovirus exposure and HLA in healthy donors. Study-level results: Researchers catalogued approximately 170 TCR beta chains as cytomegalovirus-associated. Most TCR sequences showed up rarely, but some public TCRs showed up in many donors.

The genes are TRBV29-1 and TRBJ2-3; TRBD1 matches at 8 bases. This receptor was taken from a man between 50 and 59 years old in good health and CMV-seropositive. The sample comprised PBMCs. The CDR3 DNA reads TGCAGCGTTGGAGGACAGGGTTCGCAGTATTTT. It yields the protein CSVGGQGSQYF.